The 29 T cell receptor beta chains below all came from one sample that was sequenced in a study of T cell responses to AZD1222 COVID-19 vaccine. Data came from immunoSEQ multiplex PCR; TCRdb stores just in-frame clones and leaves some out. The sample comprises more than 85,000 clones, 89% of which are singletons, and 35% to 45% rests with the top ten. The specimen was peripheral blood, collected 28 days after the second AZD1222 dose. The receptor set was obtained from an adult who received the AZD1222 COVID-19 vaccine.

This chain connects TRBV7-6 to TRBJ1-2, with 10 positions matching TRBD1. Germline values: CDR1 SGHVS, CDR2 FNYEAQ. This CDR3 region has 18 residues. J was trimmed by 5 bases and V by 1 base; bases with no gene match: 13. The CDR3 bases are TGTGCCAGCAGCTTAGTGGGACAGGGGACGGGAACGGGGTATGGCTACACCTTC. This encodes CASSLVGQGTGTGYGYTF.

The chain combines TRBV2 with TRBJ2-5, with TRBD2 identical over 9 bases. Trimming took 0 bases from V and 6 from J; bases not matched to a gene: 11. There are 17 residues in the CDR3. The V gene's germline CDR1 is SNHLY and CDR2 FYNNEI. The CDR3 loop reads CASSEARFSGSLQTQYF. The CDR3 DNA sequence: TGTGCCAGCAGTGAAGCGCGATTTAGCGGGAGTTTACAGACCCAGTACTTC.

V and J are TRBV2 and TRBJ1-5, with 7 positions matching TRBD1. The germline gives CDR1 SNHLY, CDR2 FYNNEI. The CDR3 extends over 15 amino acids. Unmatched junction bases numbered 10, after V lost 6 bases and J lost 5 bases. CDR3 sequence: CASSSGGLTYQPQHF. Written as DNA, the CDR3 is TGTGCCAGCAGCTCAGGGGGGTTAACATATCAGCCCCAGCATTTT.

The gene calls are TRBV24-1 and TRBJ2-7; unclear D gene. V was shortened by 5 bases and J by 2 bases, with 12 bases between the two germline ends. The CDR3 contains 14 residues. Germline V CDR1 and CDR2: KGHDR, SFDVKD. CDR3 DNA: TGTGCCACCAGTGCGGGTAACAGTCCCTACGAGCAGTACTTC. This gives the protein CATSAGNSPYEQYF.

This CDR3 reads CASSPVWDQPQHF. For the CDR3, the DNA is TGTGCCAGCAGTCCCGTTTGGGATCAGCCCCAGCATTTT. The rearrangement joins TRBV28 to TRBJ1-5; D ambiguous. The V end was cut by 5 bases, the J end by 5 bases, with 10 bases between. The CDR3 loop spans 13 amino acids. Per germline, CDR1 MDHEN and CDR2 SYDVKM.

The genes are TRBV19 and TRBJ1-2; tentatively, D is TRBD1 (6 bases). Germline V gives CDR1 LNHDA, CDR2 SQIVND (reference sequence). Trimming left V 5 bases short and J 6 bases short, with 22 bases between. The CDR3 extends over 16 amino acids. CDR3 coding DNA: TGTGCCAGTAGTGTACCACAGGGTCATAGGCCCCATGGCTACACCTTC. It specifies CASSVPQGHRPHGYTF.

The chain couples TRBV18 to TRBJ2-5, with D possibly matching TRBD1 (5 bases). Germline V CDR1 and CDR2: KGHSH, LQKENI. V was shortened by 0 bases and J by 1 base, with 9 bases between the two germline ends. The CDR3 spans 15 residues. The CDR3 sequence: CASSPPARAQETQYF. The CDR3 coding sequence is TGTGCCAGCTCACCACCTGCCAGGGCCCAAGAGACCCAGTACTTC.

The chain combines TRBV10-2 with TRBJ2-7; TRBD2 matches 12 bases. J lost 6 bases, V lost 6 bases, and 3 bases had no gene match. Germline loops: CDR1 WSHSY, CDR2 SAAADI. The CDR3 runs 13 residues. CDR3 in amino acids: CASRRLAGVEQYF. DNA of the CDR3: TGCGCCAGCAGACGACTAGCGGGAGTCGAGCAGTACTTC.

The V call is TRBV11-2, the J call TRBJ2-7, with 8 nucleotides matching TRBD1. The CDR3 length is 16 residues. Germline V gene lookup returns CDR1 SGHAT and CDR2 FQNNGV. V lost 0 bases, J lost 0 bases, and 4 bases stayed unmatched. The CDR3 here is CASSLDGTGHSYEQYF. The CDR3 DNA reads as TGTGCCAGCAGCTTAGACGGGACAGGTCACTCCTACGAGCAGTACTTC.

This clone appeared a single time. The chain employs TRBV7-8 and TRBJ1-2; unclear D gene. Germline CDR1 SGHVS, CDR2 FQNEAQ. This CDR3 has 14 amino acids. The V and J ends lost 1 base and 4 bases respectively, with 10 bases between them. CDR3 sequence reads: CASSLEPEIYGYTF. In nucleotides, the CDR3 is TGTGCCAGCAGCTTAGAGCCGGAAATCTATGGCTACACCTTC.

This chain links TRBV6-5 with TRBJ1-1, with D maybe TRBD1 (6 bases). CDR3 length: 16 amino acids. Germline values: CDR1 MNHEY, CDR2 SVGAGI. The V and J ends lost 0 bases and 1 base respectively, with 12 bases between them. The CDR3 nucleotides are TGTGCCAGCAGTTACTCTGGGGGGCGGAAGAACACTGAAGCTTTCTTT. This codes for CASSYSGGRKNTEAFF.

V and J are TRBV11-2 and TRBJ2-2; possibly TRBD1 for D (6 bases). This CDR3 contains 16 residues. Trimming left V 5 bases short and J 0 bases short, with 13 bases between. Germline V lookup: CDR1 SGHAT, CDR2 FQNNGV. CDR3 coding DNA: TGTGCCAGCAGCCGACAGGCCTACGCGAACACCGGGGAGCTGTTTTTT. Its translation is CASSRQAYANTGELFF. Looking up the rest from reference TRBV11-2 and TRBJ2-2 gives the full variable domain: EAGVAQSPRYKIIEKRQSVAFWCNPISGHATLYWYQQILGQGPKLLIQFQNNGVVDDSQLPKDRFSAERLKGVDSTLKIQPAKLEDSAVYLCASSRQAYANTGELFFGEGSRLTVL.

This clone occurred once. The chain couples TRBV7-9 to TRBJ2-1; possible D gene TRBD2, 5 bases. This CDR3 spans 15 amino acids. The germline V and J ends were trimmed by 5 bases and 0 bases, with 11 bases remaining between them. Germline V gene sequence: CDR1 SEHNR, CDR2 FQNEAQ (reference sequence). CDR3: CASSRGSPSYNEQFF. Here the CDR3 DNA reads TGTGCCAGCAGCCGTGGGAGTCCCTCCTACAATGAGCAGTTCTTC.

This clone was seen once. The genes are TRBV3-1 (or the pseudogene TRBV3-2) and TRBJ2-3; 7 bases align to TRBD2. Germline CDR1 reads LGHDT; CDR2 reads YNNKEL (reference sequence). The CDR3 length is 15 residues. With V trimmed by 4 bases and J by 3 bases, 7 bases remained unmatched. The CDR3 loop is CASSPWGRGTDTQYF. The CDR3 DNA follows: TGTGCCAGCAGCCCATGGGGGAGGGGTACAGATACGCAGTATTTT.

The rearrangement joins TRBV9 to TRBJ2-7; 7 bases agree with TRBD2. The V segment lost 4 bases and the J segment 9 bases; nucleotides outside the gene matches: 22. This CDR3 has 17 residues. Germline CDR1 is SGDLS and CDR2 is YYNGEE. As DNA, the CDR3 is TGTGCCAGCAGCACTGGCGGCGGGTTGGCGGGAGAACGGTGGCAGTACTTC. Protein: CASSTGGGLAGERWQYF.

The J gene is TRBJ1-1, the V gene TRBV7-9; 7 bases map to TRBD1. CDR1 is SEHNR and CDR2 is FQNEAQ in the germline V gene (reference sequence). This CDR3 spans 14 amino acids. J lost 1 base, V lost 5 bases, and 4 bases had no gene match. Here the CDR3 reads CASSGRTGNTEAFF. The CDR3 DNA reads TGTGCCAGCAGCGGAAGGACAGGGAACACTGAAGCTTTCTTT. Based on the CDR3 plus reference TRBV7-9 and TRBJ1-1, the full variable domain is DTGVSQNPRHKITKRGQNVTFRCDPISEHNRLYWYRQTLGQGPEFLTYFQNEAQLEKSRLLSDRFSAERPKGSFSTLEIQRTEQGDSAMYLCASSGRTGNTEAFFGQGTRLTVV.

The chain uses TRBV27 and TRBJ2-1; D not certain. CDR3 length: 11 amino acids. V was pared by 5 bases and J by 8 bases, with 7 bases between. Germline values: CDR1 MNHEY, CDR2 SMNVEV (reference sequence). DNA for the CDR3: TGTGCCAGCAGTGCGTACCATGAGCAGTTCTTC. Translation gives CASSAYHEQFF.

V usage is TRBV9 and J usage is TRBJ2-7; 12 positions agree with TRBD2. The CDR3 is 16 amino acids. The V and J ends lost 3 bases and 0 bases, in that order; junction bases with no gene match: 4. CDR1 is SGDLS and CDR2 is YYNGEE in the germline V gene. The CDR3 is CASSEGTSGYSYEQYF. CDR3 DNA: TGTGCCAGCAGCGAGGGGACTAGCGGGTACTCCTACGAGCAGTACTTC. Supplemented by reference TRBV9 and TRBJ2-7, the full variable domain reads DSGVTQTPKHLITATGQRVTLRCSPRSGDLSVYWYQQSLDQGLQFLIQYYNGEERAKGNILERFSAQQFPDLHSELNLSSLELGDSALYFCASSEGTSGYSYEQYFGPGTRLTVT.

The table lists this clone with a count of one. This sequence joins TRBV9 and TRBJ1-1; D not certain. Germline CDR1 and CDR2: SGDLS and YYNGEE. This CDR3 region has 14 residues. Trimming took 4 bases from V and 7 from J, leaving 17 bases between them. The CDR3: CASSPVMGSIEAFF. DNA of the CDR3: TGTGCCAGCAGCCCGGTAATGGGCTCTATTGAAGCTTTCTTT. Full variable domain (outside the CDR3, taken from reference TRBV9 and TRBJ1-1): DSGVTQTPKHLITATGQRVTLRCSPRSGDLSVYWYQQSLDQGLQFLIQYYNGEERAKGNILERFSAQQFPDLHSELNLSSLELGDSALYFCASSPVMGSIEAFFGQGTRLTVV.

This clone is a singleton in its sample. The chain carries TRBV7-9 and TRBJ2-2; perhaps TRBD1 as D (5 bases). Germline CDR1 and CDR2: SEHNR and FQNEAQ (reference sequence). The ends were cut back, 1 base at V and 6 bases at J, with 9 bases in the middle. The CDR3 spans 14 residues. CDR3 DNA sequence: TGTGCCAGCAGCTTAGTCCAGGGATCCGGGGAGCTGTTTTTT. Its protein product is CASSLVQGSGELFF.

This rearrangement joins TRBV21-1 to TRBJ2-7; the DNA was not used to check the table's D call, TRBD1. TRBV21-1 is marked as a pseudogene. The CDR3 length is 14 residues. The CDR3 reads CAILRTGDRLEQYF. The CDR3 DNA follows: TGTGCCATCCTCAGGACAGGGGACCGGCTCGAGCAGTACTTC.

J is TRBJ1-4 and V is TRBV9; 9 positions agree with TRBD1. The CDR3 is made up of 14 amino acids. The ends lost 3 bases at V and 7 bases at J; junction bases unmatched: 4. The germline gives CDR1 SGDLS, CDR2 YYNGEE. The CDR3 DNA reads as TGTGCCAGCAGCGCGACAGGGGGTGGTGAAAAACTGTTTTTT. This encodes CASSATGGGEKLFF.

The chain uses TRBV7-9 and TRBJ2-1, with 8 nucleotides matching TRBD1. Germline CDR1 and CDR2: SEHNR and FQNEAQ (reference sequence). CDR3 length equals 15 residues. Trimming took 2 bases from V and 4 from J; bases not matched to a gene: 4. Here the CDR3 reads CASSLQGALYNEQFF. The CDR3 DNA is TGTGCCAGCAGCTTACAGGGGGCACTATACAATGAGCAGTTCTTC.

This sequence joins TRBV7-6 and TRBJ2-7; maybe TRBD2 (6 bases). The CDR3 is 16 residues long. Trimming shortened V by 1 base and J by 2 bases, and 15 bases separated the two germline ends. Germline CDR1 is SGHVS and CDR2 is FNYEAQ. Written as DNA, the CDR3 is TGTGCCAGCAGCTTAGGCTCGTATAGCGGAACCTACGAGCAGTACTTC. Its protein product is CASSLGSYSGTYEQYF.

The chain recombines TRBV9 with TRBJ1-2, with a tentative D call TRBD1 (6 bases). Germline-derived CDR1 and CDR2 are SGDLS and YYNGEE. Trimming stripped 3 bases from V and 2 bases from J, with 11 bases between. This CDR3 is built from 14 residues. The CDR3 spells CASSEGVGNYGYTF. DNA for the CDR3: TGTGCCAGCAGCGAGGGGGTGGGCAACTATGGCTACACCTTC.

The chain employs TRBV4-1 and TRBJ2-7; D gene uncertain. V was pared by 0 bases and J by 4 bases, with 13 bases between. CDR1 and CDR2 (germline): MGHRA, YSYEKL. The CDR3 has 15 residues. The CDR3: CASSQDQVARYEQYF. In nucleotides, the CDR3 is TGCGCCAGCAGCCAAGACCAGGTGGCGCGGTACGAGCAGTACTTC.

This sequence joins TRBV18 and TRBJ2-3; D gene uncertain. Germline V gene lookup returns CDR1 KGHSH and CDR2 LQKENI. The V end was cut by 1 base, the J end by 0 bases, with 8 bases between. The CDR3 sequence is 15 residues long. CDR3 sequence reads: CASSPLTVSTDTQYF. The CDR3 DNA reads as TGTGCCAGCTCACCACTTACAGTAAGCACAGATACGCAGTATTTT.

The rearrangement uses TRBV2 and TRBJ2-7; D is ambiguous. CDR3 size: 15 residues. The germline gives CDR1 SNHLY, CDR2 FYNNEI. Trimming left V 5 bases short and J 5 bases short, with 19 bases between. The CDR3: CASSSDPAGSDEQYF. The CDR3 DNA is TGTGCCAGCAGTTCAGATCCGGCAGGTTCAGACGAGCAGTACTTC. Full variable domain (remainder filled in from reference TRBV2 and TRBJ2-7): EPEVTQTPSHQVTQMGQEVILRCVPISNHLYFYWYRQILGQKVEFLVSFYNNEISEKSEIFDDQFSVERPDGSNFTLKIRSTKLEDSAMYFCASSSDPAGSDEQYFGPGTRLTVT.

This rearrangement joins TRBV10-3 to TRBJ2-7; TRBD2 aligns across 8 bases. The CDR3 is 14 residues long. CDR1 is ENHRY and CDR2 is SYGVKD in the germline V gene. Unmatched junction bases numbered 6, after V lost 8 bases and J lost 0 bases. The CDR3 spells CAISGGLSSYEQYF. DNA of the CDR3: TGTGCCATCTCGGGGGGGCTGAGCTCCTACGAGCAGTACTTC.